Presented here are 19 T cell receptor beta chains from one specimen sequenced in a study of cytomegalovirus exposure and HLA in healthy donors. The PCR ran on 60 Vbeta and 13 Jbeta primers. Some clones are missing from TCRdb's copy, which holds only in-frame ones; the method was immunoSEQ multiplex PCR. In the table there are 100,000 to 150,000 clones, about four fifths of which are singletons. What was sequenced was PBMCs. The receptors were sampled from a woman in her thirties or forties in good health and CMV-seronegative.

This rearrangement joins TRBV27 to TRBJ2-2, with unresolved D. CDR1 is MNHEY and CDR2 is SMNVEV in the germline V gene (reference sequence). The CDR3 loop spans 12 amino acids. V lost 7 bases and J lost 7, with 10 bases in between. The CDR3, as DNA: TGTGCCAGCACCACCCAGCGCGGGGAGCTGTTTTTT. Translating gives CASTTQRGELFF.

The chain employs TRBV27 and TRBJ1-5; 8 nucleotides match TRBD1. Germline CDR1 is MNHEY and CDR2 is SMNVEV (reference sequence). Germline trimming cut 2 bases from V and 5 bases from J; bases unmatched to any gene: 8. This CDR3 region has 16 residues. CDR3 nucleotide sequence: TGTGCCAGCAGTTTAAGGGCAGGGGGCGGTTATCAGCCCCAGCATTTT. The encoded protein is CASSLRAGGGYQPQHF.

The V and J genes are TRBV27 and TRBJ1-5; tentatively, D is TRBD1 (5 bases). This CDR3 has 13 residues. CDR1 is MNHEY and CDR2 is SMNVEV in the germline V gene (reference sequence). V was trimmed by 6 bases and J by 7 bases, leaving 13 bases between them. DNA for the CDR3: TGTGCCAGCAGCCACATGGGGGGGCAGCCCCAGCATTTT. Translated, it gives CASSHMGGQPQHF.

By share of the sample, this clone is medium-sized (0.01 to 0.1%). The chain recombines TRBV7-8 with TRBJ2-1, with D unresolved. The germline CDR1 and CDR2 sequences are SGHVS and FQNEAQ. Trimming removed 1 base from V and 8 bases from J, with 9 bases in between. The CDR3 has 13 amino acids. The CDR3 loop reads CASSLDLQDEQFF. In nucleotides, the CDR3 is TGTGCCAGCAGCTTAGACCTGCAGGATGAGCAGTTCTTC.

This clone was counted once. The rearrangement links TRBV4-2 to TRBJ1-4, with a tentative D call TRBD1 (5 bases). The V end was cut by 1 base, the J end by 0 bases, with 21 bases between. This CDR3 has 20 residues. CDR1 is LGHNA and CDR2 is YNFKEQ in the germline V gene. As DNA, the CDR3 is TGTGCCAGCAGCCAAGGACATGGGGGGAAGGGGAAGGCAACTAATGAAAAACTGTTTTTT. Translated, it gives CASSQGHGGKGKATNEKLFF.

This clone occurred once. The chain employs TRBV6-5 and TRBJ2-3; a possible D gene is TRBD2 (6 bases). CDR1 is MNHEY, CDR2 SVGAGI, per germline. The CDR3 extends over 14 amino acids. V gave up 2 bases and J gave up 8 bases, with 14 bases separating them. The CDR3 here is CASSYLLSGGTQYF. The CDR3 bases are TGTGCCAGCAGTTACCTTCTTAGCGGTGGTACGCAGTATTTT.

V is TRBV14 and J is TRBJ1-2; D remains unclear. Between the trimmed V and J ends, which lost 0 bases and 7 bases, there was a span of 15 bases. Germline V gene data show CDR1 as SGHDN and CDR2 as FVKESK. This CDR3 is built from 15 residues. CDR3 nucleotides: TGTGCCAGCAGCCAAGATGTGGGCCGCTTGGGTGGCTACACCTTC. Translation gives CASSQDVGRLGGYTF.

Details on this clone: A much larger clone is a single base away; this may be a read error. The chain joins TRBV6-1 to TRBJ1-1; 7 bases map to TRBD1. The CDR3 runs to 13 residues. Germline V gene data show CDR1 as MNHNS and CDR2 as SASEGT. V lost 6 bases, J lost 3 bases, and 4 bases stayed unmatched. For the CDR3, the DNA is TGTGCCAGCAGCTTCGACAGGGACACTGAAGCTTTCTTT. Protein sequence: CASSFDRDTEAFF.

This clone was detected only once. V gene TRBV25-1 combines with J gene TRBJ2-3, with 9 bases aligning to TRBD1. This CDR3 spans 16 amino acids. CDR1 MGHDK and CDR2 SYGVNS come from the germline V gene. Unmatched junction bases numbered 10, after V lost 6 bases and J lost 3 bases. Here the CDR3 DNA reads TGTGCCAGCAGCCCCTTACAGGGGGCGCCTACAGATACGCAGTATTTT. Its protein is CASSPLQGAPTDTQYF.

The rearrangement uses TRBV27 and TRBJ1-1; D might be TRBD1 (5 bases). Per germline, CDR1 MNHEY and CDR2 SMNVEV (reference sequence). The germline V and J ends were trimmed by 9 bases and 1 base, with 18 bases remaining between them. The CDR3 contains 15 residues. The CDR3 is CASNKGLRWNTEAFF. The CDR3 nucleotides read TGTGCCAGTAACAAGGGGCTGAGATGGAACACTGAAGCTTTCTTT.

The V call is TRBV5-1, the J call TRBJ2-2, with a possible D match to TRBD1 (5 bases). The CDR3 has 17 residues. The ends were cut back, 4 bases at V and 2 bases at J, with 18 bases in the middle. Germline loops: CDR1 SGHRS, CDR2 YFSETQ. The CDR3 sequence is CASSRADWTQNTGELFF. CDR3 DNA: TGCGCCAGCAGCCGCGCGGATTGGACACAAAACACCGGGGAGCTGTTTTTT.

The chain couples TRBV7-2 to TRBJ2-3, with TRBD2 matching over 9 bases. The V and J ends lost 5 bases and 6 bases, in that order; junction bases with no gene match: 12. Germline V gene sequence: CDR1 SGHTA, CDR2 FQGNSA. The CDR3 covers 16 residues. The CDR3 loop reads CASSPPGAGGRDTQYF. The CDR3 nucleotides are TGTGCCAGCAGCCCCCCAGGGGCGGGGGGGCGGGATACGCAGTATTTT. The full variable domain, rest sourced from reference TRBV7-2 and TRBJ2-3, is GAGVSQSPSNKVTEKGKDVELRCDPISGHTALYWYRQSLGQGLEFLIYFQGNSAPDKSGLPSDRFSAERTGGSVSTLTIQRTQQEDSAVYLCASSPPGAGGRDTQYFGPGTRLTVL.

The chain couples TRBV5-1 to TRBJ2-5; D not resolved. The germline V and J ends were trimmed by 0 bases and 0 bases, with 6 bases remaining between them. The germline V gene encodes CDR1 SGHRS and CDR2 YFSETQ. The CDR3 length is 14 residues. The DNA for the CDR3 is TGCGCCAGCAGCTTGGTCCCAGACCAAGAGACCCAGTACTTC. It yields the protein CASSLVPDQETQYF.

This chain connects TRBV5-6 to TRBJ1-2, with D unclear. The CDR3 runs to 13 residues. V lost 4 bases and J lost 6, with 13 bases in between. The germline V gene encodes CDR1 SGHDT and CDR2 YYEEEE. The CDR3 nucleotides read TGTGCCAGCAGCCAAGGAGTCGATCATGGCTACACCTTC. Its translation: CASSQGVDHGYTF.

The chain employs TRBV19 and TRBJ2-3; D call uncertain. The ends were cut back, 10 bases at V and 4 bases at J, with 15 bases in the middle. In germline, CDR1 is LNHDA, CDR2 SQIVND (reference sequence). The CDR3 runs to 13 residues. The CDR3 protein is CATRRPSADTQYF. In DNA, the CDR3 is TGTGCCACCCGGCGGCCTTCTGCAGATACGCAGTATTTT.

The chain joins TRBV6-1 to TRBJ1-2, with a weak D call TRBD1 (6 bases). CDR1 and CDR2 from the germline V gene are MNHNS and SASEGT. Between the trimmed V and J ends, which lost 1 base and 8 bases, there was a span of 14 bases. The CDR3 spans 14 residues. CDR3 region: CASSEVGRGSGYTF. The CDR3, as DNA: TGTGCCAGCAGTGAAGTCGGCAGGGGAAGCGGCTACACCTTC.

This clone was seen a single time. The chain is built from TRBV2 and TRBJ1-2, with 8 bases identical to TRBD1. J gave up 8 bases and V 5 bases, and 4 bases lay outside the gene matches. The CDR3 is 12 residues long. Germline values: CDR1 SNHLY, CDR2 FYNNEI. CDR3 protein: CASSFDRGGYTF. The CDR3 DNA reads as TGTGCCAGCAGTTTTGACAGGGGAGGCTACACCTTC.

The chain couples TRBV7-3 to TRBJ2-2; 7 bases line up with TRBD2. This CDR3 has 16 amino acids. Germline-derived CDR1 and CDR2 are SGHTA and FQGTGA. V shed 5 bases and J 2 bases; nucleotides not matched to a gene: 8. The chain's CDR3 is CASSPRGGANTGELFF. The CDR3 nucleotides read TGTGCCAGCAGCCCACGCGGGGGAGCTAACACCGGGGAGCTGTTTTTT.

This sequence joins TRBV4-3 and TRBJ2-1; no clear D gene. This CDR3 has 16 amino acids. CDR1 and CDR2 (germline): LGHNA, YSLEER. V lost 1 base and J lost 3, with 13 bases in between. The CDR3 loop is CASSQGPANGYNEQFF. The CDR3 nucleotides read TGCGCCAGCAGCCAAGGCCCAGCGAACGGCTACAATGAGCAGTTCTTC.